The clone carrying this T cell receptor (beta chain) has just one count. Its antigen remains unknown. This sample is part of a study of T cell responses to AZD1222 COVID-19 vaccine. Points from the study as a whole: Donors, mostly white British, included more females; clonal diversity was possibly underestimated. Across the whole spike, CD4 TCRs peaked at regions 160-218 and 743-854.

TCRdb's copy holds only in-frame clones and misses some; the assay was immunoSEQ multiplex PCR. The table records more than 70,000 clones, roughly 91% of them present only once. Per the germline V gene, CDR1 is SGHVS and CDR2 is FQNEAQ. The CDR3 runs to 16 residues. The germline V and J ends were trimmed by 7 bases and 0 bases, with 18 bases remaining between them. Timing groups of about 4 and about 12 weeks for second doses were pooled. This chain connects TRBV7-8 to TRBJ1-1; a weak D match, TRBD1 (6 bases). This material consisted of peripheral blood, taken 28 days after the second AZD1222 dose. This TCR derives from an adult who received the AZD1222 COVID-19 vaccine. The CDR3 sequence: CASIAYVTGMNTEAFF. The CDR3 DNA sequence: TGTGCCAGCATCGCTTACGTTACAGGGATGAACACTGAAGCTTTCTTT.